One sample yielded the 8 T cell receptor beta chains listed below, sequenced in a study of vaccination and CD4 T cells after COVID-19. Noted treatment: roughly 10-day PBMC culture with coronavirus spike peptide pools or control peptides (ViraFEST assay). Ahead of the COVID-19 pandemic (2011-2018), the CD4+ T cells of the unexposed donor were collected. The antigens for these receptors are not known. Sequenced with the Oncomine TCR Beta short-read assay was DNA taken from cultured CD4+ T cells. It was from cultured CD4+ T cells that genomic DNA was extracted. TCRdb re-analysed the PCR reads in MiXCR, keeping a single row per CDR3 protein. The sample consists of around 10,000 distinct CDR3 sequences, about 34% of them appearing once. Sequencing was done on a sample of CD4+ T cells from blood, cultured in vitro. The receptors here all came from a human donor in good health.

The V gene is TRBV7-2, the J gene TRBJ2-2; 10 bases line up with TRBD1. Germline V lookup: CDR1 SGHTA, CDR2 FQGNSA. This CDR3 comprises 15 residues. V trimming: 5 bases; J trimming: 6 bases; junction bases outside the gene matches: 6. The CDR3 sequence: CASSLTGGFAGELFF. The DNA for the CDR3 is TGTGCCAGCAGCCTGACAGGGGGCTTCGCCGGGGAGCTGTTTTTT.

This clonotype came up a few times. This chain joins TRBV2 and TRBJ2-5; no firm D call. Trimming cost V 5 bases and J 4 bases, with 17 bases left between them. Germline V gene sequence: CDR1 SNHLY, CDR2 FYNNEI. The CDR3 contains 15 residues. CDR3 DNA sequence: TGTGCCAGCAGTACCTCCGGGCCCTCTAGAGAGACCCAGTACTTC. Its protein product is CASSTSGPSRETQYF.

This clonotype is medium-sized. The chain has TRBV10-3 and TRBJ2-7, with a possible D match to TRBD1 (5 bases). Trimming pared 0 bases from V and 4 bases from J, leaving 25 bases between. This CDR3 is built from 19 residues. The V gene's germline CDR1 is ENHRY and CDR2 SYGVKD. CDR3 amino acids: CAISESGRGRIDSLYEQYF. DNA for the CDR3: TGTGCCATCAGTGAGTCGGGGCGTGGACGGATAGACAGCCTATACGAGCAGTACTTC.

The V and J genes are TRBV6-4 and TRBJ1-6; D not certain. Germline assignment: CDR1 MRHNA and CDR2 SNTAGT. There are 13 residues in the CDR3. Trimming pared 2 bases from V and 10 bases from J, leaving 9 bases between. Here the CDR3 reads CASSDSRVSPLHF. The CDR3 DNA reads TGTGCCAGCAGTGACAGCCGGGTGTCACCCCTCCACTTT.

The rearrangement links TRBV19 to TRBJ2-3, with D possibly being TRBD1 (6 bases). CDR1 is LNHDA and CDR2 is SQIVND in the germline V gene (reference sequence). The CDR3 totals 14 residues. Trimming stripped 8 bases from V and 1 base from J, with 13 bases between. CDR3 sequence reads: CASRSPGGTDTQYF. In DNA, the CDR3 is TGTGCCAGTCGTTCCCCAGGGGGCACAGATACGCAGTATTTT.

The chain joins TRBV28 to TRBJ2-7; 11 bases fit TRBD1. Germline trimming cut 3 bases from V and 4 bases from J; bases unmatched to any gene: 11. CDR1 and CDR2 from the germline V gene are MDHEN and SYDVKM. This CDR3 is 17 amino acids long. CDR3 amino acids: CASSFWGQGVLYYEQYF. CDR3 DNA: TGTGCCAGCAGTTTCTGGGGACAGGGGGTCTTGTATTACGAGCAGTACTTC.

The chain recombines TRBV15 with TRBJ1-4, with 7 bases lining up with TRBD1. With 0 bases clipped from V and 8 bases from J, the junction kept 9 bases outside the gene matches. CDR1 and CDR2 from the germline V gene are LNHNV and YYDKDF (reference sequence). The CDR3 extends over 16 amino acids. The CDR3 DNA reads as TGTGCCACCAGCAGAGAAGGGGCAGGGGGGAAAGAAAAACTGTTTTTT. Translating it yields CATSREGAGGKEKLFF.

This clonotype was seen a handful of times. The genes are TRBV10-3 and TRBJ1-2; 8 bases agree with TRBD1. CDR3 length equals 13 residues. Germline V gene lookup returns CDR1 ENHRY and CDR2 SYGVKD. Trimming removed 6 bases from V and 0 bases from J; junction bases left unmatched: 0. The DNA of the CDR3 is TGTGCCATCAGGGACAGGGCTAACTATGGCTACACCTTC. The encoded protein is CAIRDRANYGYTF.